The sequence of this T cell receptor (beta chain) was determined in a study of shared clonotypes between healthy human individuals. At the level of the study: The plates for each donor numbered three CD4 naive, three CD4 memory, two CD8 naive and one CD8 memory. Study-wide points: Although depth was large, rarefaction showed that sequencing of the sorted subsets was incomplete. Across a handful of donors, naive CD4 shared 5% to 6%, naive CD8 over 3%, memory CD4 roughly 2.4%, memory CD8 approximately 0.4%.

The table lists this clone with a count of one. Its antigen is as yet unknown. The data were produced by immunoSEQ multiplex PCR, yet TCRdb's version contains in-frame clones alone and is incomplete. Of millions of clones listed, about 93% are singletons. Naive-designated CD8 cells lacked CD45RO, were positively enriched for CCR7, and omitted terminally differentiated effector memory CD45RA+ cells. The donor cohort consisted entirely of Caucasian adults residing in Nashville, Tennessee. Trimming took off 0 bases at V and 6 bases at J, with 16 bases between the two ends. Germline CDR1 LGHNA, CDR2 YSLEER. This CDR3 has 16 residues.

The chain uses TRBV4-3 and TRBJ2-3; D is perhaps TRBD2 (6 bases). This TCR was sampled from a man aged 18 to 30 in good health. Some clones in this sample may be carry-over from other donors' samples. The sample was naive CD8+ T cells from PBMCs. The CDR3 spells CASSQDLSGSFDTQYF. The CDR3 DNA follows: TGCGCCAGCAGCCAAGATCTCTCCGGGAGTTTTGATACGCAGTATTTT.